Each of the 4 T cell receptor beta chains below was sequenced from the same sample in a study of T-cell reconstitution after alpha-beta-depleted transplantation in children. Preparation of the TCRbeta library used unique molecular identifiers. TCRdb itself ran the PCR reads through MiXCR, one entry per CDR3 protein. The profile shows some 76,000 distinct CDR3 sequences, approximately 10% of them singletons. The sample here was PBMCs, taken before TCRalphabeta/CD19-depleted stem cell transplant. All receptors come from a boy between 5 and 17 years old with acute myeloid leukemia, due to receive a stem cell transplant.

This clonotype occurred many times. The chain employs TRBV7-3 and TRBJ1-2; D is perhaps TRBD1 (6 bases). Per germline, CDR1 SGHTA and CDR2 FQGTGA. V lost 4 bases and J 3 bases, leaving 18 bases between the germline ends. This CDR3 comprises 16 residues. CDR3 nucleotides: TGTGCCAGCAGCTCAACCGGGGGTAGGGGGGACTATGGCTACACCTTC. Encoded protein: CASSSTGGRGDYGYTF.

The sample holds many counts of this clonotype. The rearrangement uses TRBV20-1 and TRBJ2-3; D is perhaps TRBD1 or TRBD2 (5 bases each). This CDR3 has 13 amino acids. CDR1 and CDR2 from the germline V gene are DFQATT and SNEGSKA (reference sequence). Deletions cut 5 bases from V and 3 bases from J, with 12 bases between. The CDR3 DNA is TGCAGTGCTTGTTATGGGGGAACAGATACGCAGTATTTT. It yields the protein CSACYGGTDTQYF.

This clonotype came up once. In nucleotides, the CDR3 is TGTGCCACCAGCAGAGATAACCGGGATGGGAATCAGCCCCAGCATTTT. Protein product: CATSRDNRDGNQPQHF. V usage is TRBV15 and J usage is TRBJ1-5; D not certain. This CDR3 has 16 residues. V lost 0 bases, J lost 4 bases, and 13 bases lay in between. CDR1 LNHNV and CDR2 YYDKDF come from the germline V gene (reference sequence).

This clonotype was counted many times. The chain recombines TRBV12-3 or TRBV12-4 with TRBJ1-5, with TRBD1 matching over 8 bases. After removal of 6 bases from V and 4 bases from J, the junction contained 8 bases not matched to a gene. This CDR3 spans 15 amino acids. The CDR3 sequence is CASSTRGPGNQPQHF. CDR3 nucleotide sequence: TGTGCCAGCAGCACCAGGGGGCCGGGAAATCAGCCCCAGCATTTT.